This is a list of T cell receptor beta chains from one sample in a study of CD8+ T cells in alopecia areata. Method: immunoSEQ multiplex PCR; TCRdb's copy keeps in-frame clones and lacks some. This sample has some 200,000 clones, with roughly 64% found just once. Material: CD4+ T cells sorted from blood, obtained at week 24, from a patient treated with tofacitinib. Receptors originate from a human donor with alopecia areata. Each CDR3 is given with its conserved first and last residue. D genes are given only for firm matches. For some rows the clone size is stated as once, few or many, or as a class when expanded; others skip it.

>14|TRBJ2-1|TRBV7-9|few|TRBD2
TGTGCCAGCAGCAGGACTAGCTCGGGTGGTGAGCAGTTCTTC
CASSRTSSGGEQFF
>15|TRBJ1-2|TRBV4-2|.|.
TGTGCCAGCAGCCAGACGGAAGGGACTAACTATGGCTACACCTTC
CASSQTEGTNYGYTF
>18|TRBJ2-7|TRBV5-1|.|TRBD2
TGCGCCAGCAGCTTGGAAGGTGGGACTAGCGGGGGTACCTACGAGCAGTACTTC
CASSLEGGTSGGTYEQYF
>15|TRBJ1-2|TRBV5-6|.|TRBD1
TGTGCCAGCAGCGGTACAGGGGACACCCACTATGGCTACACCTTC
CASSGTGDTHYGYTF
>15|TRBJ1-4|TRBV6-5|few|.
TGTGCCAGCAGTTACTCAGGGAGGTCTAATGAAAAACTGTTTTTT
CASSYSGRSNEKLFF
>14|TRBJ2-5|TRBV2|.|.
TGTGCCAGCAGTGTATCGTCTAGAGGAGAGACCCAGTACTTC
CASSVSSRGETQYF
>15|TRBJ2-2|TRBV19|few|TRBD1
TGTGCCAGTTTCCGGGACAGGGGGCTTCCCGGGGAGCTGTTTTTT
CASFRDRGLPGELFF
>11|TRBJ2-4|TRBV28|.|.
.
CASSSSGVQYF
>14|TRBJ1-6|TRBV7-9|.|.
TGTGCCAGCAGCGTAGACTCAGGGGCATCACCCCTCCACTTT
CASSVDSGASPLHF
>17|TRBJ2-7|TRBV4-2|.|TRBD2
TGTGCCAGCAGCCAAGATGCCGGACTAGAACCGATCCGCGAGCAGTACTTC
CASSQDAGLEPIREQYF
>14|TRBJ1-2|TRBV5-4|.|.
TGTGCCAGCATAAACGACAGAACTAACTATGGCTACACCTTC
CASINDRTNYGYTF
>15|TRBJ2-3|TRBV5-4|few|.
TGTGCCAGCAGCTTGGGCAGAGATCGCACAGATACGCAGTATTTT
CASSLGRDRTDTQYF
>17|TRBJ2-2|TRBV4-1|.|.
TGCGCCAGCAGCCAAGAGAGGAGGGGGACCCTTCTCGGGGAGCTGTTTTTT
CASSQERRGTLLGELFF
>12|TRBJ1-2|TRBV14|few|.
TGTGCCAGCAGCCAAGACAGGGCTGGCTACACCTTC
CASSQDRAGYTF
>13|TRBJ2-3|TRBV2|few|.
TGTGCCAGCGATGGGGGTAGGATGGATACGCAGTATTTT
CASDGGRMDTQYF
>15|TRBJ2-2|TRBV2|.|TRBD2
TGTGCCAGCAGCTGGCAGGGAGGGGACACCGGGGAGCTGTTTTTT
CASSWQGGDTGELFF
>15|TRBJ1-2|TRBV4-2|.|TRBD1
TGTGCCAGCAGCCAAGATTGGGGACAGGGTGACGGCTACACCTTC
CASSQDWGQGDGYTF
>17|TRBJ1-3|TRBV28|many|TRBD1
TGTGCCAGCAGACGGACAGGGATCGGGCACTCTGGAAACACCATATATTTT
CASRRTGIGHSGNTIYF
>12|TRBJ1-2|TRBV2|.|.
TGTGCCAGCAGAAGGGACATGTCCGGCTACACCTTC
CASRRDMSGYTF
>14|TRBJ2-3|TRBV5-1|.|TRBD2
TGCGCCAGCAGCTTCGGACTAGCGGCAGATACGCAGTATTTT
CASSFGLAADTQYF
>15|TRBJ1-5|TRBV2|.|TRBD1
TGTGCCAGCAGTCCTTGGACAGGGAGCAATCAGCCCCAGCATTTT
CASSPWTGSNQPQHF
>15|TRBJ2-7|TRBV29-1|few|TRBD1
TGCAGCGTTGAAGTGGGGGGACAGGGGGCTTACGAGCAGTACTTC
CSVEVGGQGAYEQYF
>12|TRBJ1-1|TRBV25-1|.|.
TGTGCCAGCAGTGAAGGTGAAAGGAGGGCTTTCTTT
CASSEGERRAFF
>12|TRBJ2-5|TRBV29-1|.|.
TGCAGCGTTGACCGCCAGGGGGAGACCCAGTACTTC
CSVDRQGETQYF
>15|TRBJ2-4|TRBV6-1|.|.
TGTGCCAGCAGCACCTCAGTAGGGGCCAAAAACATTCAGTACTTC
CASSTSVGAKNIQYF